The 28 T cell receptor beta chains in this list originate from one sample, sequenced in a study of shared clonotypes between healthy human individuals. TCRdb's table, derived via immunoSEQ multiplex PCR, lists solely in-frame clones and lacks some. The sample includes nearly 1 million clones, less than 85% of them seen just once. The sequenced sample was memory CD4+ T cells sorted from blood. The subset is: CD45RA-negative fraction. All receptors come from a man younger than 35 in good health.

This clone appeared a single time. This chain connects TRBV5-6 to TRBJ2-7; no clear D gene. Germline loops: CDR1 SGHDT, CDR2 YYEEEE. V was cut by 3 bases and J by 3 bases, with 13 bases left in between. The CDR3 contains 14 residues. The CDR3 DNA follows: TGTGCCAGCAGCTCGACCGGGCCGTTCTACGAGCAGTACTTC. Its translation is CASSSTGPFYEQYF.

CDR3 residues: CSVDDGSYEQYF. The DNA for the CDR3 is TGCAGCGTTGACGACGGTTCCTACGAGCAGTACTTC. This chain connects TRBV29-1 to TRBJ2-7, with D unresolved. This CDR3 has 12 amino acids. Germline V gene data show CDR1 as SQVTM and CDR2 as ANQGSEA. V lost 3 bases and J 1 base, leaving 7 bases between the germline ends.

This clone was counted once. The gene calls are TRBV19 and TRBJ2-3, with D hard to call. V was trimmed by 5 bases and J by 5 bases, leaving 23 bases between them. Germline values: CDR1 LNHDA, CDR2 SQIVND (reference sequence). There are 17 residues in the CDR3. CDR3 in amino acids: CASSPISGYSTRDTQYF. CDR3 bases: TGTGCCAGTAGTCCCATATCTGGGTACTCCACACGAGATACGCAGTATTTT.

A few counts support this clone. The CDR3 sequence is CASSLRTSGRAGETQYF. CDR3 DNA sequence: TGTGCCAGCAGCTTACGGACTAGCGGGAGGGCGGGGGAGACCCAGTACTTC. The chain recombines TRBV5-6 with TRBJ2-5, with 15 bases identical to TRBD2. In germline, CDR1 is SGHDT, CDR2 YYEEEE. With 2 bases clipped from V and 5 bases from J, the junction kept 7 bases outside the gene matches. The CDR3 loop spans 17 amino acids.

J is TRBJ1-6 and V is TRBV19; D is perhaps TRBD1 (5 bases). CDR1 LNHDA and CDR2 SQIVND come from the germline V gene (reference sequence). Trimming stripped 7 bases from V and 6 bases from J, with 16 bases between. The CDR3 is 15 residues long. For the CDR3, the DNA is TGTGCCAGTACCCTTTTTGGGGGGGGTAATTCACCCCTCCACTTT. Protein sequence: CASTLFGGGNSPLHF.

The chain combines TRBV19 with TRBJ1-5, with D unresolved. The V end was cut by 4 bases, the J end by 0 bases, with 7 bases between. The germline V gene has CDR1 LNHDA and CDR2 SQIVND (reference sequence). This CDR3 is built from 14 residues. The CDR3 protein is CASSNQGSNQPQHF. As DNA, the CDR3 is TGTGCCAGTAGTAATCAAGGTAGCAATCAGCCCCAGCATTTT.

The chain joins TRBV27 to TRBJ1-5, with TRBD1 identical over 7 bases. V gave up 4 bases and J gave up 4 bases; unmatched junction bases: 4. Per germline, CDR1 MNHEY and CDR2 SMNVEV (reference sequence). CDR3 length: 14 residues. The DNA of the CDR3 is TGTGCCAGCAGTTCGACGACAGGGAATCAGCCCCAGCATTTT. It is translated as CASSSTTGNQPQHF.

This clone was detected only a few times. J is TRBJ1-1 and V is TRBV19; 7 positions agree with TRBD1. Germline loops: CDR1 LNHDA, CDR2 SQIVND (reference sequence). V lost 5 bases to trimming and J lost 5 bases; unmatched junction nucleotides: 8. The CDR3 covers 14 residues. The chain's CDR3 is CASSAGQYSTEAFF. In DNA form, the CDR3 reads TGTGCCAGTAGTGCGGGACAGTATAGTACTGAAGCTTTCTTT.

This clone turned up a few times. The rearrangement links TRBV11-2 to TRBJ2-3; no clear D gene. This CDR3 is built from 13 residues. Germline V gene data show CDR1 as SGHAT and CDR2 as FQNNGV. Between the trimmed V and J ends, which lost 2 bases and 6 bases, there was a span of 9 bases. DNA for the CDR3: TGTGCCAGCAGCTTATCCAGTGCCGATACGCAGTATTTT. Translated: CASSLSSADTQYF.

This clone showed up just a few times. The chain combines TRBV6-1 with TRBJ1-5; D unresolved. Per germline, CDR1 MNHNS and CDR2 SASEGT. The CDR3 has 18 residues. V was shortened by 0 bases and J by 0 bases, with 15 bases between the two germline ends. The CDR3 coding sequence is TGTGCCAGCAGTGAAGCGCTCGTAGGGAGTTATAGCAATCAGCCCCAGCATTTT. Protein sequence: CASSEALVGSYSNQPQHF.

The chain carries TRBV7-2 and TRBJ1-2; tentative D call: TRBD1 (6 bases). Trimming cost V 5 bases and J 8 bases, with 12 bases left between them. CDR1 and CDR2 from the germline V gene are SGHTA and FQGNSA. There are 12 residues in the CDR3. CDR3 region: CASSLTGIGYTF. The CDR3 DNA reads TGTGCCAGCAGCCTCACAGGGATCGGCTACACCTTC.

This clone occurred once. The chain recombines TRBV18 with TRBJ2-2; a weak D match, TRBD1 (6 bases). Per the germline V gene, CDR1 is KGHSH and CDR2 is LQKENI. The CDR3 sequence is 17 residues long. The V end lost 1 base, the J end lost 4 bases, and 16 bases lay between the germline ends. CDR3: CASSPLGGGAGTGELFF. CDR3 in DNA: TGTGCCAGCTCACCACTTGGTGGGGGCGCCGGCACCGGGGAGCTGTTTTTT.

The chain joins TRBV10-3 to TRBJ2-5, with a possible D match to TRBD2 (5 bases). V lost 4 bases and J lost 4, with 13 bases in between. CDR1 is ENHRY, CDR2 SYGVKD, per germline. The CDR3 length is 14 residues. CDR3 loop: CAISAGMLGETQYF. In DNA form, the CDR3 reads TGTGCCATCAGTGCGGGGATGCTGGGAGAGACCCAGTACTTC.

Note on this clone: The same CDR3 also results from other DNA sequences found in this sample. The rearrangement joins TRBV5-1 to TRBJ2-7, with TRBD1 identical over 8 bases. V gave up 4 bases and J gave up 1 base; unmatched junction bases: 4. Germline assignment: CDR1 SGHRS and CDR2 YFSETQ. This CDR3 comprises 14 residues. As DNA, the CDR3 is TGCGCCAGCAGCCCGCGGACAGGGTCCTACGAGCAGTACTTC. This encodes CASSPRTGSYEQYF.

The chain links TRBV15 to TRBJ1-3, with D unclear. Germline V lookup: CDR1 LNHNV, CDR2 YYDKDF (reference sequence). This CDR3 comprises 16 residues. Trimming pared 1 base from V and 3 bases from J, leaving 13 bases between. CDR3 loop: CATSRAATYSGNTIYF. The CDR3 nucleotides read TGTGCCACCAGCAGAGCTGCGACATATAGTGGAAACACCATATATTTT.

The V call is TRBV5-5, the J call TRBJ2-1; D is possibly TRBD2 (5 bases). CDR1 and CDR2 (germline): SGHKS, YYEKEE (reference sequence). The V gene lost 1 base and the J gene lost 0 bases, with 11 bases spanning the gap. This CDR3 region has 16 residues. The CDR3 reads CASSLKGGFSYNEQFF. The CDR3 DNA reads TGTGCCAGCAGCTTGAAGGGCGGGTTCTCCTACAATGAGCAGTTCTTC.

This chain joins TRBV7-2 and TRBJ2-7; 7 positions agree with TRBD2. Germline V gene lookup returns CDR1 SGHTA and CDR2 FQGNSA. J lost 2 bases, V lost 1 base, and 5 bases had no gene match. This CDR3 has 15 amino acids. Written as DNA, the CDR3 is TGTGCCAGCAGCTTAGATACGCGGGGGACCTACGAGCAGTACTTC. This translates into CASSLDTRGTYEQYF.

This clone has ten or more counts. This sequence joins TRBV29-1 and TRBJ2-1, with TRBD2 matching over 8 bases. The CDR3 consists of 14 residues. With 6 bases clipped from V and 9 bases from J, the junction kept 13 bases outside the gene matches. From germline, CDR1 is SQVTM and CDR2 ANQGSEA. DNA of the CDR3: TGCAGCGTAAAAGGGACTAGGGAAATGGGTGAGCAGTTCTTC. As protein: CSVKGTREMGEQFF.

This clone was found many times. The sample contains more than one DNA sequence encoding this CDR3. The rearrangement joins TRBV10-3 to TRBJ2-7; D is uncertain. This CDR3 is 11 amino acids long. With 3 bases removed from V and 4 bases from J, the gap between germline ends came to 4 bases. Germline CDR1 reads ENHRY; CDR2 reads SYGVKD. CDR3 DNA: TGTGCCATCAGTGACGGGTACGAGCAGTACTTC. This encodes CAISDGYEQYF.

Remarks on this clone: Other DNA sequences in the sample encode the same CDR3. The chain couples TRBV7-8 to TRBJ1-5, with D unresolved. Trimming left V 3 bases short and J 1 base short, with 4 bases between. CDR1 is SGHVS and CDR2 is FQNEAQ in the germline V gene. The CDR3 runs to 13 residues. CDR3 loop: CASSFDSNQPQHF. The CDR3 nucleotides read TGTGCCAGCAGCTTCGACAGCAATCAGCCCCAGCATTTT.

V gene TRBV5-1 combines with J gene TRBJ1-2; D is undetermined. Per germline, CDR1 SGHRS and CDR2 YFSETQ. The germline V and J ends were trimmed by 0 bases and 3 bases, with 12 bases remaining between them. This CDR3 contains 15 residues. In DNA form, the CDR3 reads TGCGCCAGCAGCTTGGGTCGGGTGGGTGACTATGGCTACACCTTC. Translating gives CASSLGRVGDYGYTF.

This chain uses TRBV5-1 with TRBJ2-2, with TRBD1 matching over 7 bases. Losses at the gene ends were 4 bases for V and 2 bases for J; bases not matched to a gene: 8. Germline-derived CDR1 and CDR2 are SGHRS and YFSETQ. There are 16 residues in the CDR3. CDR3 amino acids: CASSGGQIINTGELFF. The CDR3, as DNA: TGCGCCAGCAGCGGGGGACAGATAATAAACACCGGGGAGCTGTTTTTT.

The gene calls are TRBV27 and TRBJ2-7; D remains unclear. V dropped 6 bases and J dropped 2 bases, with 14 bases sitting between them. This CDR3 spans 14 amino acids. The germline gives CDR1 MNHEY, CDR2 SMNVEV (reference sequence). The CDR3 protein is CASRARVPPYEQYF. In DNA, the CDR3 is TGTGCCAGCAGGGCCAGAGTCCCCCCCTACGAGCAGTACTTC.

This rearrangement joins TRBV6-1 to TRBJ1-2, with TRBD1 identical over 11 bases. There are 15 residues in the CDR3. The germline V gene has CDR1 MNHNS and CDR2 SASEGT. V gave up 7 bases and J gave up 7 bases; unmatched junction bases: 11. This CDR3 reads CASNAAGTGGLGYTF. CDR3 in DNA: TGTGCCAGCAATGCAGCCGGGACAGGGGGTCTTGGCTACACCTTC.

In its sample, this clone was seen a few times. The chain uses TRBV19 and TRBJ2-3; 7 nucleotides match TRBD1. The CDR3 totals 15 residues. J lost 3 bases, V lost 7 bases, and 10 bases had no gene match. CDR1 and CDR2 (germline): LNHDA, SQIVND (reference sequence). The CDR3 reads CASTVQGKRTDTQYF. CDR3 DNA: TGTGCCAGTACGGTACAGGGGAAGAGGACAGATACGCAGTATTTT.

The chain combines TRBV6-5 with TRBJ2-7; D gene unclear. V lost 2 bases to trimming and J lost 5 bases, with 10 bases between them. The CDR3 covers 13 residues. Per the germline V gene, CDR1 is MNHEY and CDR2 is SVGAGI. The CDR3 bases are TGTGCCAGCAGTTACAGGTTGGGCAACGAGCAGTACTTC. Translation: CASSYRLGNEQYF.

The table lists this clone with a count of one. V usage is TRBV6-5 and J usage is TRBJ2-1; D might be TRBD2 (5 bases). Germline values: CDR1 MNHEY, CDR2 SVGAGI. The CDR3 loop spans 16 amino acids. Trimming shortened V by 2 bases and J by 6 bases, and 17 bases separated the two germline ends. CDR3 nucleotide sequence: TGTGCCAGCAGTTACCCAAAGCCGGGATCAGTCAATGAGCAGTTCTTC. Translating it yields CASSYPKPGSVNEQFF.

This CDR3 reads CASTLVGEGSQPQHF. DNA for the CDR3: TGTGCCAGTACTCTCGTGGGGGAGGGAAGTCAGCCCCAGCATTTT. The chain combines TRBV19 with TRBJ1-5, with a tentative D call TRBD1 (5 bases). CDR1 LNHDA and CDR2 SQIVND come from the germline V gene (reference sequence). V shed 7 bases and J shed 6 bases, with 19 bases lying between them. The CDR3 length is 15 residues.